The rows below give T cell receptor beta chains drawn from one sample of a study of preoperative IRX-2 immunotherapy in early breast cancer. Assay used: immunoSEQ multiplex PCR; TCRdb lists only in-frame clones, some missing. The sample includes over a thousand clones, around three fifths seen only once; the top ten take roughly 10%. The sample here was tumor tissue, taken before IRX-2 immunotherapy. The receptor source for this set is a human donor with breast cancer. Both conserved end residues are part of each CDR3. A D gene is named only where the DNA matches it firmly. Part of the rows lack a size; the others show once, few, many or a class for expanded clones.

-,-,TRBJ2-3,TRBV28,CASSPSTDTQYF,TGTGCCAGCAGTCCTAGCACAGATACGCAGTATTTT
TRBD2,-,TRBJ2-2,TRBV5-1,CASKVIAGTWELFF,TGCGCCAGCAAGGTGATAGCGGGGACCTGGGAGCTGTTTTTT
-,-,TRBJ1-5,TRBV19,CASSRGAPGYQPQHF,TGTGCTAGTAGTAGGGGGGCCCCGGGGTACCAGCCCCAGCATTTT
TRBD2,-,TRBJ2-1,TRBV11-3,CASSPSGGASNEQFF,TGTGCCAGCAGCCCTAGCGGGGGGGCCTCCAATGAGCAGTTCTTC
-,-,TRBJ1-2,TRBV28,CAILSGAVKGYTF,TGTGCCATCCTTTCCGGGGCAGTAAAAGGCTACACCTTC
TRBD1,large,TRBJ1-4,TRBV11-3,CASSDRQGSNEKLFF,TGTGCCAGCAGCGACCGACAGGGGTCTAATGAAAAACTGTTTTTT
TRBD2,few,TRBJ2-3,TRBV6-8,CASSYFSTSVRADTQYF,TGTGCCAGCAGTTACTTTTCAACTAGCGTGAGGGCAGATACGCAGTATTTT
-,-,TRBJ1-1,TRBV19,CASSIFMNTEAFF,TGTGCCAGTAGTATCTTCATGAACACTGAAGCTTTCTTT
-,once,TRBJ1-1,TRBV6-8,CASSEGKGTEAFF,TGTGCCAGCAGTGAGGGCAAAGGAACTGAAGCTTTCTTT
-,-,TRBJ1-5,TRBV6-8,CASRQPSNQPQHF,TGTGCCAGCAGACAGCCCAGCAATCAGCCCCAGCATTTT
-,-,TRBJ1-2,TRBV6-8,CASSYSPTAINTF,TGTGCCAGCAGTTACTCTCCCACTGCGATAAACACCTTC
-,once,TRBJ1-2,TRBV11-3,CASSSRPDSYYYGYTF,TGTGCCAGCAGCTCAAGGCCCGACTCCTATTACTATGGCTACACCTTC
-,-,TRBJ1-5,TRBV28,CAILTGTRTLLLNQPQHF,TGTGCCATTCTGACCGGGACACGGACCCTTTTACTAAATCAGCCCCAGCATTTT
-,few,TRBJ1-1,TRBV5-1,CASSLALGRGTEAFF,TGCGCCAGCAGCTTGGCCCTGGGCCGTGGCACTGAAGCTTTCTTT
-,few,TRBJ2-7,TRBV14,CASSYGSSYEQYF,TGTGCCAGCAGCTACGGGAGCTCCTACGAGCAGTACTTC
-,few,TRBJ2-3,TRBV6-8,CASSQEPSTDTQYF,TGTGCCAGCAGTCAGGAGCCTAGCACAGATACGCAGTATTTT
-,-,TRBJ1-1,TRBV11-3,CASSLGGGGTEAFF,TGTGCCAGCAGCCTAGGAGGTGGCGGCACTGAAGCTTTCTTT
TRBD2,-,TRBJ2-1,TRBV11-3,CASSPRVAGGHEQFF,TGTGCCAGCAGCCCTCGGGTAGCGGGGGGGCATGAGCAGTTCTTC